This TCR beta chain was sequenced for a study of long-term antiretroviral therapy in people with HIV. The assay, immunoSEQ v3.0, was run at survey level. Libraries were prepared by immunoSEQ multiplex PCR; TCRdb keeps only in-frame clonotypes and omits some of them. The repertoire holds about 12,000 clones, about 80% seen once, with roughly 13% in the top ten. Overall study findings and caveats: Those clones which expanded before ART made up the dominant part of the repertoire at all time points.

A remark on this clone: Its antigen is undetermined.

The source material was unsorted PBMCs, sampled 3 to 3.2 years before starting antiretroviral therapy. The source is a man aged 40-49 years with HIV.

The CDR3 bases are TGTGCCAGCTCATCCGCTTCCTACGAGCAGTACTTC. This sequence encodes CASSSASYEQYF. This chain joins TRBV18 and TRBJ2-7, with unresolved D. Germline values: CDR1 KGHSH, CDR2 LQKENI. The CDR3 is 12 residues long. V lost 5 bases to trimming and J lost 1 base, with 6 bases between them.